Here is one T cell receptor beta chain with its context. The sample is drawn from a study of blood T cell repertoires in COVID-19. The CDR3 consists of 15 residues. Germline CDR1 and CDR2: SGDLS and YYNGEE. V lost 5 bases to trimming and J lost 1 base; unmatched junction nucleotides: 7. Clones were sequenced by immunoSEQ multiplex PCR, and TCRdb holds only the in-frame ones, with some missing. The table shows under 300,000 clones, with roughly 80% occurring only once. This TCR was sampled from a man in his 60s who had recovered from COVID-19. Sequenced input: peripheral blood. The chain links TRBV9 to TRBJ1-1; 8 bases map to TRBD1. The CDR3: CASRGQGAANTEAFF. Written as DNA, the CDR3 is TGTGCCAGCAGGGGGCAGGGGGCTGCGAACACTGAAGCTTTCTTT.